This TCR beta chain emerged from a study of CD8 T cells in Susac syndrome. RNA was extracted with the RNeasy kit, and a quantity of roughly 0.5 to 1 ug was reverse transcribed using random hexamers. An immunoSEQ multiplex PCR amplified TCR beta CDR3 over 54 Vbeta and 13 Jbeta. TCRdb reprocessed the immunoSEQ multiplex PCR reads via MiXCR and lists one record per CDR3 protein. The sample includes some 99,000 distinct CDR3 sequences, around 97% of them seen just once. Trimming took 5 bases from V and 3 from J, leaving 17 bases between them. The CDR3 length is 15 residues. Per germline, CDR1 MNHEY and CDR2 SVGAGI.

V usage is TRBV6-5 and J usage is TRBJ2-7, with D perhaps TRBD1 or TRBD2 (5 bases each). This clonotype was sampled from a human donor in good health. Material for sequencing was CD4+ T cells from PBMCs. Here the CDR3 DNA reads TGTGCCAGCAGTACCCCCTTTGAGGGGAACTACGAGCAGTACTTC. It yields the protein CASSTPFEGNYEQYF.